This T cell receptor (beta chain) came from a study of regulatory T cells in long-lasting Graves disease (dated by TCRdb to the early 2020s). The study in broad terms: Newly diagnosed Graves' disease patients had taken antithyroid drugs for less than 3 months. Patients with persistent Graves' disease were compared with patients with newly diagnosed Graves' disease using TCR sequencing and RNA sequencing of peripheral blood. The study was conducted in China and was registered as a clinical trial. TCR sequencing covered some 13 persistent and 20 newly diagnosed Graves' disease patients, about 35 samples in total.

The time point label, as the study defines it: newly diagnosed GD, antithyroid drugs for less than 3 months. For both TCR sequencing and RNA sequencing, RNA was extracted from PBMCs in TRIzol. The diagnosis of Graves' disease followed American Thyroid Association guidelines. The patients came from an endocrinology department in Xi'an, China. Each patient gave roughly 10 milliliters of peripheral blood, collected in an EDTA anticoagulant tube. Ficoll Paque Plus density gradient separation was used to isolate PBMCs, and no additional T cell sorting was done. RNA quality was checked with an Agilent 2100 Bioanalyzer and agarose gel, and concentration with a NanoDrop 2000. Overall study results and their limits: Peripheral blood alone was examined, since thyroid tissue, which constituted the primary lesion, could not be accessed. The small sample size was acknowledged by the authors as a limitation that may reduce accuracy. Preferential use of TRBV28, TRBJ1-2 and TRBJ2-5 was observed in persistent disease, whereas TRBV20-1 and TRBJ2-1 were favored in newly diagnosed disease. Compared with newly diagnosed patients, persistent Graves' disease patients had lower TCR Shannon entropy and fewer highly expanded clones, which suggests clonal expansion. More public clonotypes were shared among persistent patients (roughly 2,700) than among newly diagnosed patients (roughly 1,000). Only the TCR beta chain was sequenced and analyzed.

As encoded in the germline V gene (reference sequence), CDR1 is SEHNR while CDR2 is FQNEAQ. The junction shows trimming of 1 base on V and 5 bases on J, plus 12 bases between the germline ends. The CDR3 covers 15 residues, taking in both the cysteine and the phenylalanine. The CDR3 DNA has 45 bases and is translated from base 1. The library was built by means of multiplex PCR. For sequencing, an Illumina HiSeq 4000 was employed. To build TCR beta libraries, CDR3 regions were amplified by Arm-PCR using iRepertoire HTBI primers. Before sequencing, the PCR products underwent gel purification. The source study handled its data this way. Across samples, 60 to 75 TRBV and 13 to 15 TRBJ segments were identified and used for gene usage analysis of CDR3 amino acid clonotypes. Filtered high-quality paired reads were merged into contigs using COPE and FqMerger. Contigs were aligned with BLAST to IMGT TRBV, TRBD and TRBJ reference genes, and CDR3 was defined per IMGT. Any clonotype with a frequency above 0.1% was counted as a highly expanded clone. Shannon entropy served as the measure of repertoire diversity, while the Gini coefficient captured V-J evenness. A clonotype found in more than one individual was treated as public. In TCRdb, the public reads were trimmed at Q25 with fastp and aligned with MiXCR, with productive beta chains retained. Merged by CDR3 protein, the rows form single entries marked with the most common genes and DNA. These V and J calls originate from TCRdb's pipeline instead of the authors' own analysis. For this sample there are more than 450,000 distinct CDR3 sequences; 12% appear just once. Around 10% of the sample is held by the ten biggest clonotypes.

This clonotype was seen at least ten times. Its recognized antigen is unknown. Base qualities are missing; no much larger clone stands one base away. This same sample was also part of a study on T cells in Graves' hyperthyroidism and ophthalmopathy. The second source states: A patient counted as having stable Graves' hyperthyroidism if no progression to ophthalmopathy occurred over 18 months of follow-up. Hyperthyroidism patients were aged 18 to 65 years and newly diagnosed, with disease duration of less than 2 months. Patients with uncontrolled infections, other autoimmune diseases, pregnancy or lactation were excluded. Diagnoses were established on the basis of clinical symptoms, serum thyroxine and TRAb, thyroid ultrasound, and orbital computed tomography. The TCR CDR3 was subjected to a first round of RT-PCR using the HTBI primer set and the Qiagen OneStep RT-PCR kit. Most expanded thyroid clonotypes (frequency above 0.001) were also detected in blood, suggesting blood repertoires may reflect thyroid immune responses. Ophthalmopathy was separated from stable hyperthyroidism by a 13 V-J signature model, with just over 85% sensitivity and 81% to 82% specificity obtained in cross-validation and 80%/75% obtained in testing. During validation, the model predicted progression to ophthalmopathy a median of around 7 months ahead of onset, with almost 71% sensitivity and 72.22% specificity. TCR V-J signatures able to tell the groups apart were searched for in a discovery cohort of 100 or so patients, of whom 43 had Graves' ophthalmopathy and 55 to 65 had stable Graves' hyperthyroidism. Prospective prediction of ophthalmopathy was tested in an independent validation cohort consisting of 18 to 20 hyperthyroidism patients and 15 or so patients who later progressed to ophthalmopathy. The 100 discovery patients were randomly split 7:3 into training and test sets. In more than 5 Graves' hyperthyroidism patients, the study also compared T-cell repertoires from thyroid tissue with T-cell repertoires from blood. Following sampling, methimazole starting at 30 mg daily was given to hyperthyroidism patients, and high-dose intravenous methylprednisolone was given to ophthalmopathy patients. Libraries were constructed in a second round of multiplex PCR, after which size selection and purification were carried out. The libraries were sequenced on an Illumina HiSeq2000 using paired-end 100 bp reads. SOAPnuke was used to process the raw data, throwing out any read that contained adapters or uncalled bases, had a mean Phred below 15, or lacked an exact constant-primer or identifier match. COPE v1.2.5 was used to merge high-quality paired reads, and clonotypes were defined as unique nucleotide sequences. MiTCR v1.1 was used to align clonotypes to the IMGT TRBV, TRBD and TRBJ reference segments. The analysis was restricted to V-J combinations with a frequency above 0.0001, which together covered approximately 99% of the repertoires. The TCS score was defined as F50 (clonal expansion) divided by E x V (chaos), with BLOSUM62-based TCRdist calculated between CDR3 peptides within each V-J. Welch's t-statistics and random forest reduced just over 500 V-J features to some 14, which were used in a naive Bayes classifier (R e1071). No statistical method was used to fix the sample size in advance, and group allocation was not hidden from the investigators. The paper describes TCR Vbeta CDR3 sequencing of around 130 peripheral blood samples, made up of 43 ophthalmopathy patients, 70 to 75 hyperthyroidism patients and about 17 progressor patients.

Specimen: peripheral blood mononuclear cells (PBMCs), collected at new diagnosis, from a patient treated with antithyroid drugs. The receptor was isolated from a woman aged 25 to 39 with Graves disease. Donor details come from another sample of the same person, matched by shared clones. Recombination connected TRBV7-9 to TRBJ2-1, with the identity of the D gene unclear. Here the CDR3 is given as CASSLGRMKDNEQFF. In nucleotide form, the sequence is TGTGCCAGCAGCTTAGGTAGGATGAAAGACAATGAGCAGTTCTTC. With the rest looked up from the reference TRBV7-9 and TRBJ2-1 genes rather than sequenced, the full variable domain is DTGVSQNPRHKITKRGQNVTFRCDPISEHNRLYWYRQTLGQGPEFLTYFQNEAQLEKSRLLSDRFSAERPKGSFSTLEIQRTEQGDSAMYLCASSLGRMKDNEQFFGPGTRLTVL.